Following are 5 T cell receptor beta chains from one sample sequenced in a study of blood T cell repertoires in COVID-19. Assay used: immunoSEQ multiplex PCR; TCRdb lists only in-frame clones, some missing. The sample has 200,000 to 250,000 clones; under 90% are singletons. The sequencing input was PBMCs or T cells enriched from blood (not recorded which). The source is a woman aged 45-60 years who had been exposed to COVID-19.

The rearrangement joins TRBV6-5 to TRBJ1-4, with D hard to call. Germline V gene lookup returns CDR1 MNHEY and CDR2 SVGAGI. This CDR3 region has 14 residues. The V end lost 3 bases, the J end lost 8 bases, and 13 bases lay between the germline ends. The CDR3 spells CASSYRRVGEKLFF. Here the CDR3 DNA reads TGTGCCAGCAGTTATCGGAGGGTTGGGGAAAAACTGTTTTTT.

The DNA for the CDR3 is TGTGCCAGCAGTTTATCCACAAACTATGGCTACACCTTC. Residues: CASSLSTNYGYTF. This chain uses TRBV27 with TRBJ1-2; D call uncertain. Trimming removed 0 bases at V and 2 bases at J, with 4 bases between. The germline V gene has CDR1 MNHEY and CDR2 SMNVEV (reference sequence). This CDR3 has 13 amino acids.

The rearrangement uses TRBV19 and TRBJ2-3, with D maybe TRBD1 (6 bases). Germline V gives CDR1 LNHDA, CDR2 SQIVND (reference sequence). The CDR3 sequence is 14 residues long. The ends were cut back, 5 bases at V and 6 bases at J, with 15 bases in the middle. CDR3 DNA sequence: TGTGCCAGTAGTGCGGATGGGGGCCCCGATACGCAGTATTTT. This gives the protein CASSADGGPDTQYF.

This sequence joins TRBV28 and TRBJ1-1, with D possibly matching TRBD1 (5 bases). The germline V and J ends were trimmed by 5 bases and 7 bases, with 11 bases remaining between them. This CDR3 contains 12 residues. CDR1 is MDHEN and CDR2 is SYDVKM in the germline V gene. CDR3 residues: CASSSRVGEAFF. As DNA, the CDR3 is TGTGCCAGCAGTAGCAGGGTTGGTGAAGCTTTCTTT.

The chain links TRBV7-9 to TRBJ2-7; 8 bases match TRBD2. The V and J ends lost 5 bases and 5 bases, in that order; junction bases with no gene match: 2. The germline V gene has CDR1 SEHNR and CDR2 FQNEAQ (reference sequence). The CDR3 length is 12 residues. The DNA for the CDR3 is TGTGCCAGCAGCCAGCGGGGGAACGAGCAGTACTTC. Translating gives CASSQRGNEQYF.